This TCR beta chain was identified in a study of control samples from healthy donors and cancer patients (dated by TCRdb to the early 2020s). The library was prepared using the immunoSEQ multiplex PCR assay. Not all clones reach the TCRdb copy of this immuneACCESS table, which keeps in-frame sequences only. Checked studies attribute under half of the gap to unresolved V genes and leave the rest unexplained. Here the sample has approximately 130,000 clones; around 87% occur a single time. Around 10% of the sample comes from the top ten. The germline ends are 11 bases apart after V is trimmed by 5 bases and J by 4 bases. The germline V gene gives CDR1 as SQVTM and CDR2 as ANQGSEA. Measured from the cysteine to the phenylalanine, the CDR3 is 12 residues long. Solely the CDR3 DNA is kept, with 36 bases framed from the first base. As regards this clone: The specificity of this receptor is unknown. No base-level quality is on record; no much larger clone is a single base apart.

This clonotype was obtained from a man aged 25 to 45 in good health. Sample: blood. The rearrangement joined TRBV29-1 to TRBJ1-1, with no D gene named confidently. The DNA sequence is TGCAGCGTTTCAGGCCGAGGCACTGAAGCTTTCTTT. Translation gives CSVSGRGTEAFF.